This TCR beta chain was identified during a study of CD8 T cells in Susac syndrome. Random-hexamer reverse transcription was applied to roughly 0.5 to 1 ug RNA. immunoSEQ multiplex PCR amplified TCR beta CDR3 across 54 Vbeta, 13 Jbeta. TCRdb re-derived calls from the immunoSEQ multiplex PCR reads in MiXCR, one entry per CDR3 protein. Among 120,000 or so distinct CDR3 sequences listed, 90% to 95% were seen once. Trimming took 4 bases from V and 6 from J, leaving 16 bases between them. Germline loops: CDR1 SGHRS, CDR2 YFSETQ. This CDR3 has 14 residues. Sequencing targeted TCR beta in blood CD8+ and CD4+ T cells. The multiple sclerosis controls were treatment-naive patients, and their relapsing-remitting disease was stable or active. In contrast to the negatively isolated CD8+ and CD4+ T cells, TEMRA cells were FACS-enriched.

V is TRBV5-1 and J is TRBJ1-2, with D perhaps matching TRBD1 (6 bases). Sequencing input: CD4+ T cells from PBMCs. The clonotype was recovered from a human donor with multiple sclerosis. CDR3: CASSPRQVGDGYTF. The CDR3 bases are TGCGCCAGCAGCCCAAGACAGGTCGGGGATGGCTACACCTTC.